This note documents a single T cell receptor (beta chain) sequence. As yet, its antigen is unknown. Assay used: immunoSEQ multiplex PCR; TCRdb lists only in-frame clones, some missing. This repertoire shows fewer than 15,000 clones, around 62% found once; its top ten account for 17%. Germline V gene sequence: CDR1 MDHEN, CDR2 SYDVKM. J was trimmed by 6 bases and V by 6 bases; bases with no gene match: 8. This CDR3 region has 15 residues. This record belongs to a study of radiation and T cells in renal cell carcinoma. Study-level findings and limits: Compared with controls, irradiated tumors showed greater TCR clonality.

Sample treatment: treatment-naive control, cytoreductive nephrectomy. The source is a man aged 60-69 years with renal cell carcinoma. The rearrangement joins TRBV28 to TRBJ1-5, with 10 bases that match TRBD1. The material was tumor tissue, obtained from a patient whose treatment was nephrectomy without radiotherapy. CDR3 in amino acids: CASRTGQGRGQPQHF. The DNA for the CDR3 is TGTGCCAGCAGGACGGGACAGGGGCGGGGTCAGCCCCAGCATTTT. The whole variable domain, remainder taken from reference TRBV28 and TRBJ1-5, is DVKVTQSSRYLVKRTGEKVFLECVQDMDHENMFWYRQDPGLGLRLIYFSYDVKMKEKGDIPEGYSVSREKKERFSLILESASTNQTSMYLCASRTGQGRGQPQHFGDGTRLSIL.